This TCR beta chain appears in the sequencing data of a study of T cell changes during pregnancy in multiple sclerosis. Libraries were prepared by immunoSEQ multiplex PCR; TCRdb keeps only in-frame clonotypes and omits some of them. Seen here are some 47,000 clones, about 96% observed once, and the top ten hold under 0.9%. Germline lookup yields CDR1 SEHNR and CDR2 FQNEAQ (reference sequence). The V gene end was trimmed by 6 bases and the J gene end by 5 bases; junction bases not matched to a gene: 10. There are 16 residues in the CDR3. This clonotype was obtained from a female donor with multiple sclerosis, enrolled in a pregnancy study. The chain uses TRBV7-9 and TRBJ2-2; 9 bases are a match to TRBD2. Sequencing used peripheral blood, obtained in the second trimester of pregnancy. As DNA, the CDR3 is TGTGCCAGCAGGGCGTTAGCGGGAGCGGCGACCGGGGAGCTGTTTTTT. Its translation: CASRALAGAATGELFF.